The sample holds many counts of the clone carrying this T cell receptor (beta chain). The entry originates in a study of molecular identifiers for immune sequencing clone quantification. The ends were cut back, 2 bases at V and 2 bases at J, with 21 bases in the middle. Germline V gene lookup returns CDR1 GTSNPN and CDR2 SVGIG (reference sequence). This CDR3 region has 17 residues. TCRdb reprocessed the PCR reads with MiXCR, giving one entry per CDR3 protein. The sample has about 68,000 distinct CDR3 sequences; over 15% are singletons. When naive CD8 T cells were sorted, they were gated as CD8+CD4-CCR7+CD45RA+.

This chain uses TRBV30 with TRBJ1-2; a possible D gene is TRBD1 (5 bases). This receptor was identified in a human donor in good health. Some libraries in this study had Jurkat cell RNA spiked in. Sequenced material: naive CD8+ T cells from blood, with Jurkat cell RNA spiked in. Subset specified: FACS-sorted CD8+CD4-CCR7+CD45RA+ naive T cells. The CDR3: CAWSPTKSDRANYGYTF. The CDR3 DNA sequence: TGTGCCTGGAGTCCAACCAAAAGCGACAGAGCCAACTATGGCTACACCTTC.